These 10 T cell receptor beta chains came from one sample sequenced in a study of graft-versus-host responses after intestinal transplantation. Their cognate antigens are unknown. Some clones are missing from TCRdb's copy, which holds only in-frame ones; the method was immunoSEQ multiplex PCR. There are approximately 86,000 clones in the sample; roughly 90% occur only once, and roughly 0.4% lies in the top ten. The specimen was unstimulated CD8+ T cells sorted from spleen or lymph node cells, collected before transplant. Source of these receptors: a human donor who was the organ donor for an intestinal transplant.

CDR3 coding DNA: TGTGCCAGCATTCCGACAGGGGAATCCACTGAAGCTTTCTTT. The encoded protein is CASIPTGESTEAFF. The V and J genes are TRBV28 and TRBJ1-1, with TRBD1 matching 8 bases. Germline loops: CDR1 MDHEN, CDR2 SYDVKM. J lost 4 bases, V lost 7 bases, and 8 bases had no gene match. There are 14 residues in the CDR3. Full variable domain (remainder filled in from reference TRBV28 and TRBJ1-1): DVKVTQSSRYLVKRTGEKVFLECVQDMDHENMFWYRQDPGLGLRLIYFSYDVKMKEKGDIPEGYSVSREKKERFSLILESASTNQTSMYLCASIPTGESTEAFFGQGTRLTVV.

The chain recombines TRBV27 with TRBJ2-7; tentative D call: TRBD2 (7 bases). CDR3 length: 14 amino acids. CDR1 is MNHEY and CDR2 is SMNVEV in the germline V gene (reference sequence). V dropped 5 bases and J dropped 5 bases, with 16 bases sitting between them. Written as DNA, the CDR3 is TGTGCCAGCAGTCAACTTGGGGGGGCGGACGAGCAGTACTTC. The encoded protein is CASSQLGGADEQYF.

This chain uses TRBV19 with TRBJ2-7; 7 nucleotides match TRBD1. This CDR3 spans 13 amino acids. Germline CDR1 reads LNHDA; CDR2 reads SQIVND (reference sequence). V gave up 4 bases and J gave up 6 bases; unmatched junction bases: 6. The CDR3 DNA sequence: TGTGCCAGTAGTACGGGGACAGACTTCGAGCAGTACTTC. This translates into CASSTGTDFEQYF.

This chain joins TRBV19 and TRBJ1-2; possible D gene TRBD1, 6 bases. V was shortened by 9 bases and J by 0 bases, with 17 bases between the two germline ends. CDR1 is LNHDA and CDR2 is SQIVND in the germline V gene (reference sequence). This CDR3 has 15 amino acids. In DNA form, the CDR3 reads TGTGCCAGCGAACGACACAGGGAAGCTAACTATGGCTACACCTTC. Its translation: CASERHREANYGYTF.

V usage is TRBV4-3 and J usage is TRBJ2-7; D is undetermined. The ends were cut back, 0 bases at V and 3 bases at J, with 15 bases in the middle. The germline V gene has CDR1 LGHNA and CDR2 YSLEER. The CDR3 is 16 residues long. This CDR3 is CASSQDNGQPRYEQYF. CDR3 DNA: TGCGCCAGCAGCCAAGATAATGGGCAGCCACGCTACGAGCAGTACTTC.

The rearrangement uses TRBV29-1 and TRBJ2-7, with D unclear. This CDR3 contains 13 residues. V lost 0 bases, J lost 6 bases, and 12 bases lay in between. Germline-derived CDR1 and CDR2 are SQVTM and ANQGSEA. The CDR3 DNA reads TGCAGCGTTGAAGATCGGGTGGCTAGCGAGCAGTACTTC. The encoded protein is CSVEDRVASEQYF.

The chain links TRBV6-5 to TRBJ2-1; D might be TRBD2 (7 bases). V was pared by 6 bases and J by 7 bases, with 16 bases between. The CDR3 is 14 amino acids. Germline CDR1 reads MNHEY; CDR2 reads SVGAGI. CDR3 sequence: CASRVEGGWNEQFF. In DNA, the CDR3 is TGTGCCAGCAGGGTGGAGGGGGGGTGGAATGAGCAGTTCTTC.

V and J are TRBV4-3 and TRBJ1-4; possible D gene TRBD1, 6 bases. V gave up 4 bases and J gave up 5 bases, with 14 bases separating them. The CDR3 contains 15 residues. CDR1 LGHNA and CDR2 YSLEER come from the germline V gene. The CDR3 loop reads CASSRGRGGNEKLFF. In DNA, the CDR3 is TGCGCCAGCAGCCGAGGGCGAGGGGGAAATGAAAAACTGTTTTTT.

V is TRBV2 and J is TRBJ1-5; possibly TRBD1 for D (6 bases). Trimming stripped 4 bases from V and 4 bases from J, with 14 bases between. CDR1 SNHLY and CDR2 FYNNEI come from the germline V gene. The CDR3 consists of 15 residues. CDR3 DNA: TGTGCCAGCAGTGCGGGGGGCGCCCCTAATCAGCCCCAGCATTTT. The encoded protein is CASSAGGAPNQPQHF.

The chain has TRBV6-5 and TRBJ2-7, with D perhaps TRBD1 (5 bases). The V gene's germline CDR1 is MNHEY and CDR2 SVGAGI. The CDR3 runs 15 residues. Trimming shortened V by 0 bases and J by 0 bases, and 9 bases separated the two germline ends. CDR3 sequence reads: CASSYSDSRSYEQYF. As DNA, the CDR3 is TGTGCCAGCAGTTACTCCGACAGCCGCTCCTACGAGCAGTACTTC.